Following are 32 T cell receptor beta chains from one sample sequenced in a study of pediatric ulcerative colitis. The rectum was sampled with one to two pinch biopsies at colonoscopy. Libraries were prepared by immunoSEQ multiplex PCR; TCRdb keeps only in-frame clonotypes and omits some of them. The table records under 50,000 clones, about four fifths of them present only once. Input material: gut tissue. The source of these receptors is a girl aged 5 to 17 with moderate ulcerative colitis.

The chain joins TRBV5-1 to TRBJ2-1; 9 positions agree with TRBD2. CDR1 and CDR2 from the germline V gene are SGHRS and YFSETQ. The CDR3 consists of 17 residues. The V and J ends lost 3 bases and 0 bases, in that order; junction bases with no gene match: 7. CDR3 DNA: TGCGCCAGCAGCTCCCTTAATAGCGGGAGCTCCTACAATGAGCAGTTCTTC. This encodes CASSSLNSGSSYNEQFF.

The chain uses TRBV5-1 and TRBJ2-7; D call uncertain. V was clipped by 2 bases and J by 2 bases, with 11 bases between them. Germline values: CDR1 SGHRS, CDR2 YFSETQ. CDR3 length: 14 amino acids. The CDR3 reads CASSFSTRTYEQYF. In nucleotides, the CDR3 is TGCGCCAGCAGCTTCTCGACTCGCACCTACGAGCAGTACTTC. The full variable domain, in which reference TRBV5-1 and TRBJ2-7 provide the parts outside the CDR3, is KAGVTQTPRYLIKTRGQQVTLSCSPISGHRSVSWYQQTPGQGLQFLFEYFSETQRNKGNFPGRFSGRQFSNSRSEMNVSTLELGDSALYLCASSFSTRTYEQYFGPGTRLTVT.

This clone was recorded a few times. The genes are TRBV27 and TRBJ2-1; TRBD1 aligns across 7 bases. With 4 bases clipped from V and 11 bases from J, the junction kept 5 bases outside the gene matches. From germline, CDR1 is MNHEY and CDR2 SMNVEV (reference sequence). CDR3 length equals 12 residues. The CDR3 nucleotides read TGTGCCAGCAGTTCTGGACAGGCCCAGCAGTTCTTC. Amino acid sequence: CASSSGQAQQFF.

This clone was seen only once. The V and J genes are TRBV6-1 and TRBJ2-7; D not resolved. The germline V and J ends were trimmed by 2 bases and 3 bases, with 8 bases remaining between them. Germline loops: CDR1 MNHNS, CDR2 SASEGT. CDR3 length: 13 amino acids. The CDR3 sequence is CASSETRGYEQYF. CDR3 sequence (DNA): TGTGCCAGCAGTGAAACCCGTGGCTACGAGCAGTACTTC.

J is TRBJ2-5 and V is TRBV4-3; 8 bases map to TRBD1. J lost 2 bases, V lost 3 bases, and 11 bases had no gene match. CDR3 length equals 17 residues. Per the germline V gene, CDR1 is LGHNA and CDR2 is YSLEER. The CDR3 DNA follows: TGCGCCAGCAGCCATATCAGGGGAGACAGGGGACAAGAGACCCAGTACTTC. It yields the protein CASSHIRGDRGQETQYF.

The rearrangement uses TRBV25-1 and TRBJ1-2; unclear D gene. V was cut by 4 bases and J by 4 bases, with 19 bases left in between. Germline V CDR1 and CDR2: MGHDK, SYGVNS. This CDR3 has 16 amino acids. The CDR3 here is CASSGGTVSGGYGYTF. CDR3 sequence (DNA): TGTGCCAGCAGTGGCGGAACGGTGTCGGGTGGCTATGGCTACACCTTC.

V and J are TRBV5-1 and TRBJ2-3; weak D call: TRBD1 (5 bases). The V and J ends lost 0 bases and 6 bases respectively, with 17 bases between them. Per the germline V gene, CDR1 is SGHRS and CDR2 is YFSETQ. The CDR3 is made up of 16 amino acids. CDR3 protein: CASSLAVSGSVDTQYF. The CDR3 nucleotides are TGCGCCAGCAGCTTGGCCGTCTCAGGGTCGGTGGATACGCAGTATTTT.

The chain is built from TRBV7-6 and TRBJ2-5; 7 nucleotides align to TRBD1. Trimming took 5 bases from V and 10 from J; bases not matched to a gene: 7. Germline V gives CDR1 SGHVS, CDR2 FNYEAQ. The CDR3 contains 12 residues. The CDR3 sequence is CASSRDSPRQYF. The CDR3 coding sequence is TGTGCCAGCAGCCGGGACAGCCCCCGCCAGTACTTC.

This chain links TRBV5-1 with TRBJ2-1; 12 bases are shared with TRBD2. Germline V gives CDR1 SGHRS, CDR2 YFSETQ. This CDR3 comprises 15 residues. V trimming: 5 bases; J trimming: 5 bases; junction bases outside the gene matches: 5. CDR3 DNA: TGCGCCAGCAGTCCGGGACTAGCGGGTAACAATGAGCAGTTCTTC. This translates into CASSPGLAGNNEQFF.

The chain links TRBV4-1 to TRBJ2-3; TRBD2 matches at 10 bases. The CDR3 contains 19 residues. Germline V gene sequence: CDR1 MGHRA, CDR2 YSYEKL. V gave up 1 base and J gave up 3 bases; unmatched junction bases: 13. The CDR3 here is CASSQGPAGGLLSTDTQYF. The CDR3 bases are TGCGCCAGCAGCCAAGGCCCAGCGGGAGGGCTTCTTTCGACAGATACGCAGTATTTT.

The chain uses TRBV9 and TRBJ2-4; 11 positions match TRBD2. V was pared by 3 bases and J by 5 bases, with 4 bases of the junction left unmatched. CDR1 SGDLS and CDR2 YYNGEE come from the germline V gene. The CDR3 consists of 15 residues. The DNA for the CDR3 is TGTGCCAGCAGCGCGATGGGACTAGCGGAAAACATTCAGTACTTC. Its translation: CASSAMGLAENIQYF. The variable domain in full, completed from reference TRBV9 and TRBJ2-4, reads DSGVTQTPKHLITATGQRVTLRCSPRSGDLSVYWYQQSLDQGLQFLIQYYNGEERAKGNILERFSAQQFPDLHSELNLSSLELGDSALYFCASSAMGLAENIQYFGAGTRLSVL.

This chain links TRBV28 with TRBJ2-1, with 7 bases fitting TRBD2. CDR1 MDHEN and CDR2 SYDVKM come from the germline V gene. Germline trimming cut 3 bases from V and 0 bases from J; bases unmatched to any gene: 5. The length of the CDR3 is 16 residues. CDR3 in amino acids: CASSFDREDSYNEQFF. CDR3 nucleotide sequence: TGTGCCAGCAGTTTCGATCGGGAGGACTCCTACAATGAGCAGTTCTTC.

This chain connects TRBV6-1 to TRBJ2-7; D possibly corresponds to TRBD2 (5 bases). Germline-derived CDR1 and CDR2 are MNHNS and SASEGT. V lost 6 bases, J lost 8 bases, and 14 bases lay in between. CDR3 length: 12 amino acids. CDR3 bases: TGTGCCAGCAGCCCCACTCGAGGGCAGCAGTACTTC. Translation: CASSPTRGQQYF.

The rearrangement uses TRBV15 and TRBJ1-4; D is unresolved. V dropped 0 bases and J dropped 0 bases, with 8 bases sitting between them. CDR3 length: 16 amino acids. CDR1 is LNHNV and CDR2 is YYDKDF in the germline V gene (reference sequence). This CDR3 reads CATSRDLTTTNEKLFF. Here the CDR3 DNA reads TGTGCCACCAGCAGAGATTTGACAACAACTAATGAAAAACTGTTTTTT.

The V gene is TRBV19, the J gene TRBJ2-2; weak D call: TRBD1 (6 bases). CDR1 is LNHDA, CDR2 SQIVND, per germline (reference sequence). Trimming pared 3 bases from V and 5 bases from J, leaving 16 bases between. The CDR3 has 16 residues. CDR3 sequence reads: CASSIGWTVGTGELFF. DNA for the CDR3: TGTGCCAGTAGTATCGGATGGACAGTTGGGACCGGGGAGCTGTTTTTT.

The rearrangement joins TRBV7-2 to TRBJ1-5; D is perhaps TRBD1 (5 bases). Germline loops: CDR1 SGHTA, CDR2 FQGNSA. V lost 3 bases, J lost 0 bases, and 12 bases lay in between. The length of the CDR3 is 16 residues. The CDR3 spells CASSLSTVNSNQPQHF. The CDR3 DNA reads as TGTGCCAGCAGCTTGTCGACAGTAAATAGCAATCAGCCCCAGCATTTT.

J is TRBJ2-3 and V is TRBV4-3; 7 nucleotides line up with TRBD2. V dropped 2 bases and J dropped 2; count of bases not matched to a gene: 4. This CDR3 contains 15 residues. CDR1 LGHNA and CDR2 YSLEER come from the germline V gene. CDR3 bases: TGCGCCAGCAGCCAAAACCGGGGGGACACAGATACGCAGTATTTT. This sequence encodes CASSQNRGDTDTQYF.

This sequence joins TRBV9 and TRBJ1-5, with D maybe TRBD1 (6 bases). The CDR3 covers 15 residues. Per the germline V gene, CDR1 is SGDLS and CDR2 is YYNGEE. The ends were cut back, 0 bases at V and 2 bases at J, with 9 bases in the middle. In nucleotides, the CDR3 is TGTGCCAGCAGCGTAGGGGGGGGCCGCAATCAGCCCCAGCATTTT. Its translation is CASSVGGGRNQPQHF.

This clone was picked up one time. The V and J genes are TRBV2 and TRBJ2-4, with 8 bases that match TRBD1. Trimming removed 5 bases from V and 0 bases from J; junction bases left unmatched: 6. The CDR3 covers 16 residues. Germline CDR1 and CDR2: SNHLY and FYNNEI. The CDR3 DNA reads TGTGCCAGCAGTCTACAGGGGGTGTTAGCCAAAAACATTCAGTACTTC. Protein sequence: CASSLQGVLAKNIQYF. The full variable domain, completed using reference TRBV2 and TRBJ2-4, is EPEVTQTPSHQVTQMGQEVILRCVPISNHLYFYWYRQILGQKVEFLVSFYNNEISEKSEIFDDQFSVERPDGSNFTLKIRSTKLEDSAMYFCASSLQGVLAKNIQYFGAGTRLSVL.

The V call is TRBV28, the J call TRBJ1-5, with D tentatively TRBD1 (6 bases). With 7 bases removed from V and 2 bases from J, the gap between germline ends came to 24 bases. Germline-derived CDR1 and CDR2 are MDHEN and SYDVKM. CDR3 length equals 18 residues. The CDR3 protein is CASTDRGAMALGNQPQHF. In nucleotides, the CDR3 is TGTGCCAGCACCGACCGGGGGGCTATGGCCTTGGGCAATCAGCCCCAGCATTTT.

The CDR3 DNA follows: TGTGCCAGCAGTTTGCTAAGGTCGGGCACTGAAGCTTTCTTT. It is translated as CASSLLRSGTEAFF. This chain joins TRBV28 and TRBJ1-1; D is unresolved. CDR3 length equals 14 residues. Germline-derived CDR1 and CDR2 are MDHEN and SYDVKM. V lost 3 bases, J lost 4 bases, and 12 bases lay in between.

The CDR3 reads CASSSALEGNEQFF. As DNA, the CDR3 is TGCGCCAGCAGTTCCGCTCTGGAGGGTAATGAGCAGTTCTTC. The rearrangement links TRBV5-1 to TRBJ2-1, with D maybe TRBD2 (6 bases). From germline, CDR1 is SGHRS and CDR2 YFSETQ. The CDR3 runs to 14 residues. Trimming stripped 5 bases from V and 7 bases from J, with 16 bases between. Looking up the rest from reference TRBV5-1 and TRBJ2-1 gives the full variable domain: KAGVTQTPRYLIKTRGQQVTLSCSPISGHRSVSWYQQTPGQGLQFLFEYFSETQRNKGNFPGRFSGRQFSNSRSEMNVSTLELGDSALYLCASSSALEGNEQFFGPGTRLTVL.

The V call is TRBV9, the J call TRBJ2-7, with D possibly being TRBD2 (5 bases). Germline V gene sequence: CDR1 SGDLS, CDR2 YYNGEE. The CDR3 runs to 14 residues. Trimming cost V 0 bases and J 3 bases, with 10 bases left between them. The CDR3: CASSVDSGIYEQYF. The CDR3 DNA reads as TGTGCCAGCAGCGTAGATTCCGGGATCTACGAGCAGTACTTC.

The chain has TRBV7-9 and TRBJ1-1, with 9 nucleotides matching TRBD1. V lost 10 bases, J lost 0 bases, and 12 bases stayed unmatched. This CDR3 has 16 residues. CDR1 and CDR2 (germline): SEHNR, FQNEAQ (reference sequence). As DNA, the CDR3 is TGTGCCACCGGTACAGGGGGCTACTTCTTGAACACTGAAGCTTTCTTT. Its protein product is CATGTGGYFLNTEAFF.

This chain links TRBV29-1 with TRBJ1-2; no reliable D call. Trimming took 5 bases from V and 0 from J, leaving 10 bases between them. CDR1 and CDR2 from the germline V gene are SQVTM and ANQGSEA. The CDR3 consists of 13 residues. This CDR3 reads CSVTDGANYGYTF. DNA of the CDR3: TGCAGCGTTACCGACGGGGCTAACTATGGCTACACCTTC.

The DNA of the CDR3 is TGCGCCAGCAGCTTGGAAGGCAGGAGGAGGACTGAAGCTTTCTTT. Its translation: CASSLEGRRRTEAFF. V is TRBV5-1 and J is TRBJ1-1, with no clear D. The CDR3 has 15 residues. The V and J ends lost 0 bases and 5 bases respectively, with 14 bases between them. Germline V gives CDR1 SGHRS, CDR2 YFSETQ.

The chain carries TRBV7-9 and TRBJ1-1; D unresolved. Looked up from germline, CDR1 is SEHNR and CDR2 is FQNEAQ (reference sequence). The CDR3 consists of 14 residues. The V and J ends lost 5 bases and 8 bases respectively, with 18 bases between them. The CDR3 DNA is TGTGCCAGCAGCGACTCATTGAAAGGACTCGAAGCTTTCTTT. It encodes CASSDSLKGLEAFF.

This clone was detected only a few times. The chain is built from TRBV2 and TRBJ1-5; D unresolved. V was shortened by 5 bases and J by 0 bases, with 11 bases between the two germline ends. CDR1 is SNHLY, CDR2 FYNNEI, per germline. The length of the CDR3 is 15 residues. The CDR3 reads CASSLDGISNQPQHF. In nucleotides, the CDR3 is TGTGCCAGCAGTTTAGACGGAATTAGCAATCAGCCCCAGCATTTT.

This chain joins TRBV14 and TRBJ2-3; 8 nucleotides agree with TRBD1. Trimming at V came to 1 base and at J to 2 bases, leaving 2 bases not matched to a gene. Germline CDR1 SGHDN, CDR2 FVKESK. The CDR3 has 15 amino acids. The CDR3 protein is CASSQGDRHTDTQYF. The CDR3 coding sequence is TGTGCCAGCAGCCAAGGGGACAGGCACACAGATACGCAGTATTTT.

This sequence joins TRBV28 and TRBJ2-7, with D possibly being TRBD1 (6 bases). Trimming cost V 5 bases and J 1 base, with 12 bases left between them. Germline V CDR1 and CDR2: MDHEN, SYDVKM. The CDR3 runs to 14 residues. The CDR3: CASSGWTESYEQYF. Here the CDR3 DNA reads TGTGCCAGCAGTGGCTGGACAGAATCCTACGAGCAGTACTTC.

The CDR3 nucleotides are TGTGCCAGCAGGTTCAGGGGGACAGGGGCCTTTGAAGAGACCCAGTACTTC. Its translation: CASRFRGTGAFEETQYF. This chain uses TRBV28 with TRBJ2-5; 10 bases fit TRBD1. The V gene's germline CDR1 is MDHEN and CDR2 SYDVKM. The CDR3 loop spans 17 amino acids. Losses at the gene ends were 6 bases for V and 3 bases for J; bases not matched to a gene: 13.

The chain couples TRBV5-1 to TRBJ2-1, with 7 bases lining up with TRBD1. Unmatched junction bases numbered 6, after V lost 2 bases and J lost 1 base. This CDR3 comprises 16 residues. Germline V gene data show CDR1 as SGHRS and CDR2 as YFSETQ. The CDR3 is CASSLTWDRSYNEQFF. CDR3 in DNA: TGCGCCAGCAGCTTAACCTGGGACAGATCCTACAATGAGCAGTTCTTC.